Detailed here is one T cell receptor (beta chain). This sample is part of a study of blood T cell repertoires in COVID-19. Study information: Sources were T cells, B-cell-depleted T cells, or PBMCs; the material itself was cDNA or gDNA.

Assay used: immunoSEQ multiplex PCR; TCRdb lists only in-frame clones, some missing. The repertoire holds about 310,000 clones, with 87% as singletons. CDR3 length: 14 amino acids. The V gene lost 7 bases and the J gene lost 10 bases, with 22 bases spanning the gap. CDR1 and CDR2 from the germline V gene are MDHEN and SYDVKM. This chain connects TRBV28 to TRBJ1-1; D remains ambiguous. This sequence originates from a man aged 45 to 65 with active or convalescent COVID-19. The sequenced material came from peripheral blood. CDR3 DNA: TGTGCCAGCACAACCACCGCGGCAGAGGCGGTAGCTTTCTTT. Encoded protein: CASTTTAAEAVAFF.